In this sample, the clone carrying this T cell receptor (beta chain) turned up a few times. Its antigen remains unknown. Method: immunoSEQ multiplex PCR; TCRdb's copy keeps in-frame clones and lacks some. The sample consists of approximately 25,000 clones, roughly 80% of them appearing once. The data originate from a study of PD-1 blockade in classical Hodgkin lymphoma. The study, taken as a whole, reports: Reports described newly diagnosed patients as having lower baseline TCR diversity than healthy donors.

Germline assignment: CDR1 SGDLS and CDR2 YYNGEE. Trimming removed 0 bases at V and 0 bases at J, with 16 bases between. The CDR3 is 19 residues long. Each of the patients experienced relapse following autologous stem cell transplantation, and their brentuximab vedotin exposure differed. V gene TRBV9 combines with J gene TRBJ2-6; possibly TRBD1 or TRBD2 for D (5 bases each). The TCR sequence derives from a human donor with classical Hodgkin lymphoma. Sequencing was performed on peripheral blood mononuclear cells (PBMCs), taken before the second cycle of nivolumab. CDR3 amino acids: CASSVGGTAMSSGANVLTF. CDR3 nucleotide sequence: TGTGCCAGCAGCGTAGGGGGGACCGCAATGAGCTCTGGGGCCAACGTCCTGACTTTC.